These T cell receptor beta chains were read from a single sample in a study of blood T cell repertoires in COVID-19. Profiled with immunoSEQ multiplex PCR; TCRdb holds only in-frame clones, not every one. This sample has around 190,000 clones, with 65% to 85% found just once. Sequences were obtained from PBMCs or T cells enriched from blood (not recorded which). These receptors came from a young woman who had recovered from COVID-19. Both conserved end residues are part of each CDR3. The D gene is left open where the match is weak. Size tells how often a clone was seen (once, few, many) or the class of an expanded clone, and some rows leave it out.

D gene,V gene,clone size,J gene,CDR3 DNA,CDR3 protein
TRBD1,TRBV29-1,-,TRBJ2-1,TGCAGCGCCCGAGGACAGGGAGCTTACAATGAGCAGTTCTTC,CSARGQGAYNEQFF
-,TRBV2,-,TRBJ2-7,TGTGCCAGCAGTCGCCCCCTCAGTACCTACGAGCAGTACTTC,CASSRPLSTYEQYF
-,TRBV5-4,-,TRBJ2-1,TGTGCCAGCAGCTGGGGGGACCTACACAATGAGCAGTTCTTC,CASSWGDLHNEQFF
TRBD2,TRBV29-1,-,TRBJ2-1,TGCAGCGTTCGGGGGGGCGCAGGAGATGAGCAGTTCTTC,CSVRGGAGDEQFF
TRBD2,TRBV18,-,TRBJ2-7,TGTGCCAGCTCACCGGCGGGAGGGCCGTACGAGCAGTACTTC,CASSPAGGPYEQYF
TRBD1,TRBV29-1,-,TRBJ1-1,TGCAGCGCCGCGGGGGACAGGGGGCGAGCTTTCTTT,CSAAGDRGRAFF
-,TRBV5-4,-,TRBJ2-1,TGTGCCAGCGCTCAAGGGGGGGGGTTCCACTACAATGAGCAGTTCTTC,CASAQGGGFHYNEQFF
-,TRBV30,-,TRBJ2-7,TGTGCCTGGACCGGGGGATACGAGCAGTACTTC,CAWTGGYEQYF
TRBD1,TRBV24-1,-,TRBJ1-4,TGTGCCACCAGTCCCGGGACAGCCCTTGCAACTAATGAAAAACTGTTTTTT,CATSPGTALATNEKLFF
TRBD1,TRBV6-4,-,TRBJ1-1,TGTGCCAGCAGTGACTTCAAGGCGGGCAGGGGGCACCTTGAAGCTTTCTTT,CASSDFKAGRGHLEAFF
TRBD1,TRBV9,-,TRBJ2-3,TGTGCCAGCAGCGGCCCCCGGGACAGGGTCACAGATACGCAGTATTTT,CASSGPRDRVTDTQYF
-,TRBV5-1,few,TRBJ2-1,TGCGCCAGCAGCGACCGGGTCCTACAGGGTGAGCAGTTCTTC,CASSDRVLQGEQFF
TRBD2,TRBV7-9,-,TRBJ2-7,TGTGCCAGCAGCTTGGAGGGGACTACTAGCGAGCAGTACTTC,CASSLEGTTSEQYF
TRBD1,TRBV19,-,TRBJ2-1,TGTGCCAGTACCCACCGGGGGACAGGCTCCTACAATGAGCAGTTCTTC,CASTHRGTGSYNEQFF
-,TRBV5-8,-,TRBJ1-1,TGTGCCAGCAGCTTTAGATTTTTTGGGGGCAACACTGAAGCTTTCTTT,CASSFRFFGGNTEAFF
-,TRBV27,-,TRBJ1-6,TGTGCCAGCAGTTTATCGTTCGTTAATTCACCCCTCCACTTT,CASSLSFVNSPLHF
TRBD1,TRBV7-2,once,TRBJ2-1,TGTGCCAGCAGCTTAGGCGGACAGGGGGCGCTTAATGAGCAGTTCTTC,CASSLGGQGALNEQFF
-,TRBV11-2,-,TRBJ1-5,TGTGCCAGCAGCTTAGATCTAACTCAGCCCCAGCATTTT,CASSLDLTQPQHF
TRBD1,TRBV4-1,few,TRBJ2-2,TGCGCCAGCAGCGAAACGGGGACAGCCAACACCGGGGAGCTGTTTTTT,CASSETGTANTGELFF
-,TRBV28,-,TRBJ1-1,TGTGCCAGCATCCCAGCGGGGCGCGACACTGAAGCTTTCTTT,CASIPAGRDTEAFF
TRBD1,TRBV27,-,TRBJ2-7,TGTGCCAGCAGATTAAACGGACAGGGGGCGGCCTACGAGCAGTACTTC,CASRLNGQGAAYEQYF
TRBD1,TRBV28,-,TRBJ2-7,TGTGCCAGCAGTTATCTAGAACAGGGGGCGCGGTACGAGCAGTACTTC,CASSYLEQGARYEQYF
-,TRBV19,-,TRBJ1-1,TGTGCCACCAGGGGGAACACTGAAGCTTTCTTT,CATRGNTEAFF
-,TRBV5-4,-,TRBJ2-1,TGTGCCAGCAGCGCAGGGCACCCCTCCTACAATGAGCAGTTCTTC,CASSAGHPSYNEQFF
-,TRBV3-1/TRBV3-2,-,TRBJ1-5,TGTGCCAGCAGCCAAAGCCCCAATCAGCCCCAGCATTTT,CASSQSPNQPQHF
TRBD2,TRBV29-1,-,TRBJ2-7,TGCAGCGTTGTGGCAGCGGGAGACCCAGGGCAGTACTTC,CSVVAAGDPGQYF
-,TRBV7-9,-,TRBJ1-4,TGTGCCAAAAGATTAACAGGGACCCCGGAAAAACTGTTTTTT,CAKRLTGTPEKLFF
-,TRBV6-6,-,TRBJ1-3,TGTGCCAGCGGGGGGGGAGGGAGATTCTCTGGAAACACCATATATTTT,CASGGGGRFSGNTIYF
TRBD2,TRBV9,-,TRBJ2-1,TGTGCCAGCAGCGGATCGGGACTAGCGGGAGTAGGCGATGAGCAGTTCTTC,CASSGSGLAGVGDEQFF
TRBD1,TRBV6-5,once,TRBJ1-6,TGTGCCAGCAGCAGGGGGCCTTCTAATTCACCCCTCCACTTT,CASSRGPSNSPLHF
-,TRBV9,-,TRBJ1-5,TGTGCCAGCAGCGTAGCTGCGGGGGATCAGCCCCAGCATTTT,CASSVAAGDQPQHF
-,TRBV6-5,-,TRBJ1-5,TGTGCCAGCAGAATCAACAGGGATAGCAATCAGCCCCAGCATTTT,CASRINRDSNQPQHF
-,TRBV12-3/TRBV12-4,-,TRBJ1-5,TGTGCCAGCAGTATTGGACAGTCCCAGCATTTT,CASSIGQSQHF
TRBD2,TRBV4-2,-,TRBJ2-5,TGTGCCAGCAGCCTAAGCGGGAGGGCCGAAGAGACCCAGTACTTC,CASSLSGRAEETQYF
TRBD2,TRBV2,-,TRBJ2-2,TGTGCCAGCAACCGGGGACTAGCCGACACCGGGGAGCTGTTTTTT,CASNRGLADTGELFF
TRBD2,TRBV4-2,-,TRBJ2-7,TGTGCCAGCAGCCAAGCTCTCACTATAGCGGGGTCGGCTTACGAGCAGTACTTC,CASSQALTIAGSAYEQYF
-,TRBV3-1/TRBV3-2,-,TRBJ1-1,TGTGCCAGCAGCCAAGATGAGGGGAACACTGAAGCTTTCTTT,CASSQDEGNTEAFF
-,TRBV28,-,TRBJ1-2,TGTGCCAGCATGGAGTCACCCAAGTCCAACTATGGCTACACCTTC,CASMESPKSNYGYTF
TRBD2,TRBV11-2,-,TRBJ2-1,TGTGCCAGCAGCCCCCATAGCGGGAGTCTGGACAATGAGCAGTTCTTC,CASSPHSGSLDNEQFF
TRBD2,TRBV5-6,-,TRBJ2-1,TGTGCCAGCAGCTTCATCCGGACTAGCGGGAGTGGGAATGAGCAGTTCTTC,CASSFIRTSGSGNEQFF
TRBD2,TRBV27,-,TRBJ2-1,TGTGCCAGCAGTTTAGGGACTAGCGGGATCAATGAGCAGTTCTTC,CASSLGTSGINEQFF
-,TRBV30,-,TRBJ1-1,TGTGCCTGGAGTGTGGTAGGGAGGAGCACTGAAGCTTTCTTT,CAWSVVGRSTEAFF
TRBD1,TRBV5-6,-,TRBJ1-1,TGTGCCAGCAGCTCGAAGACAGGGGCGAACACTGAAGCTTTCTTT,CASSSKTGANTEAFF
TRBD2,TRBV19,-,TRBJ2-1,TGTGCCAGTAAACCGGCTAGCGGGAAAATCTCCTACAATGAGCAGTTCTTC,CASKPASGKISYNEQFF
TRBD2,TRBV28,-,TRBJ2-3,TGTGCCAGCTTAGCGGGACGCACAGATACGCAGTATTTT,CASLAGRTDTQYF
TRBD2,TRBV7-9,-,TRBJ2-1,TGTGCCAGCAGCCGGAAATGGCGGGAGAGGGATGGGAATGAGCAGTTCTTC,CASSRKWRERDGNEQFF
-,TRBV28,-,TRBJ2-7,TGTGCCAGCAGTTCGGACTGGGCTACCTACGAGCAGTACTTC,CASSSDWATYEQYF
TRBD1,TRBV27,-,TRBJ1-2,TGTGCCAGCAGTTCCTACCGGGACAGGGTATCGCCCACTTTC,CASSSYRDRVSPTF
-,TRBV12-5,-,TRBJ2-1,TGTGCTAGTGGTACTGGGTTGGAGAACAATGAGCAGTTCTTC,CASGTGLENNEQFF
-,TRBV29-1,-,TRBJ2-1,TGCAGCGTTGCTCTAGGTGGTGCGGATGAGCAGTTCTTC,CSVALGGADEQFF
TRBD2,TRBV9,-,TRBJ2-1,TGTGCCAGCAGCGTAGGGGGGAGGGGCAATGAGCAGTTCTTC,CASSVGGRGNEQFF
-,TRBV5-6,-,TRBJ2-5,TGTGCCAGCAGCCCGTCGCGGTACCAAGAGACCCAGTACTTC,CASSPSRYQETQYF
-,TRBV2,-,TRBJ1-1,TGTGCCAGCGGCGACCCCAGGGGAACGAGCACTGAAGCTTTCTTT,CASGDPRGTSTEAFF